A single sample gave rise to the 11 T cell receptor beta chains below, sequenced in a study of vaccination effects on CD4 cells after COVID-19. Some clones are missing from TCRdb's copy, which holds only in-frame ones; the method was immunoSEQ multiplex PCR. This table holds tens of thousands of clones, 65% to 85% found once. Their specific antigens are unknown. Before any sequencing was done, the ViraFEST assay used viral peptide pools to expand antigen-specific CD4+ T cells. Isolation of CD4+ T cells took place after nine to ten days of culture. PCR-confirmed SARS-CoV-2 infection occurred in the person between March and December 2020. The sample here was CD4+ T cells from PBMCs cultured with SARS-CoV-2 spike peptides, taken before COVID-19 vaccination. These receptors all come from a human donor who had a prior SARS-CoV-2 infection.

This sequence joins TRBV7-2 and TRBJ1-2; D perhaps matches TRBD1 (6 bases). Deletions cut 5 bases from V and 4 bases from J, with 14 bases between. CDR1 is SGHTA and CDR2 is FQGNSA in the germline V gene. The CDR3 is 14 residues long. The CDR3 spells CASSLQGQSYGYTF. CDR3 coding DNA: TGTGCCAGCAGCCTCCAGGGACAAAGCTATGGCTACACCTTC.

V and J are TRBV5-4 and TRBJ2-1; TRBD2 agrees at 13 bases. The CDR3 covers 16 residues. Germline CDR1 is SGHNT and CDR2 is YYREEE (reference sequence). The V and J ends lost 5 bases and 8 bases, in that order; junction bases with no gene match: 10. The CDR3 nucleotides are TGTGCCAGCAGTATACTAGCGGGAGGGCCGGTCGATGAGCAGTTCTTC. As protein: CASSILAGGPVDEQFF. The whole variable domain, filled in from reference TRBV5-4 and TRBJ2-1, reads ETGVTQSPTHLIKTRGQQVTLRCSSQSGHNTVSWYQQALGQGPQFIFQYYREEENGRGNFPPRFSGLQFPNYSSELNVNALELDDSALYLCASSILAGGPVDEQFFGPGTRLTVL.

The rearrangement joins TRBV10-3 to TRBJ2-3; D remains unclear. Between the trimmed V and J ends, which lost 5 bases and 0 bases, there was a span of 9 bases. Germline-derived CDR1 and CDR2 are ENHRY and SYGVKD. The CDR3 is made up of 14 amino acids. CDR3 residues: CAISKQESTDTQYF. CDR3 bases: TGTGCCATCAGTAAGCAGGAGAGCACAGATACGCAGTATTTT.

V usage is TRBV5-4 and J usage is TRBJ2-3; D remains ambiguous. Germline V gene data show CDR1 as SGHNT and CDR2 as YYREEE (reference sequence). The CDR3 contains 13 residues. The V gene lost 1 base and the J gene lost 2 bases, with 5 bases spanning the gap. CDR3 amino acids: CASSLLFTDTQYF. CDR3 nucleotide sequence: TGTGCCAGCAGCTTGTTGTTCACAGATACGCAGTATTTT. The complete variable domain, with remaining parts taken from reference TRBV5-4 and TRBJ2-3, reads ETGVTQSPTHLIKTRGQQVTLRCSSQSGHNTVSWYQQALGQGPQFIFQYYREEENGRGNFPPRFSGLQFPNYSSELNVNALELDDSALYLCASSLLFTDTQYFGPGTRLTVL.

CDR3 in DNA: TGTGCCAGCAGCTCAAACAGGGTCTCTGGAAACACCATATATTTT. Translation: CASSSNRVSGNTIYF. The rearrangement joins TRBV7-2 to TRBJ1-3; the D gene is possibly TRBD1 (6 bases). V was cut by 4 bases and J by 0 bases, with 10 bases left in between. Germline V gene data show CDR1 as SGHTA and CDR2 as FQGNSA. CDR3 length: 15 amino acids. The full variable domain, its missing parts supplied by reference TRBV7-2 and TRBJ1-3, is GAGVSQSPSNKVTEKGKDVELRCDPISGHTALYWYRQSLGQGLEFLIYFQGNSAPDKSGLPSDRFSAERTGGSVSTLTIQRTQQEDSAVYLCASSSNRVSGNTIYFGEGSWLTVV.

The chain combines TRBV7-2 with TRBJ1-5; maybe TRBD1 (5 bases). Germline V gene data show CDR1 as SGHTA and CDR2 as FQGNSA. This CDR3 region has 15 residues. V was clipped by 1 base and J by 3 bases, with 10 bases between them. The CDR3 bases are TGTGCCAGCAGCTTAGGGGGGACCACCAATCAGCCCCAGCATTTT. Its translation: CASSLGGTTNQPQHF.

The chain employs TRBV19 and TRBJ2-7, with 7 nucleotides matching TRBD1. Trimming removed 6 bases from V and 1 base from J; junction bases left unmatched: 9. The CDR3 loop spans 15 amino acids. Germline-derived CDR1 and CDR2 are LNHDA and SQIVND (reference sequence). CDR3 loop: CASRATGTVSYEQYF. The CDR3 bases are TGTGCCAGTAGGGCAACCGGGACAGTTTCCTACGAGCAGTACTTC.

This clone was detected a few times. The chain has TRBV5-1 and TRBJ1-2; no clear D. Germline values: CDR1 SGHRS, CDR2 YFSETQ. The CDR3 has 13 amino acids. The V end was cut by 1 base, the J end by 8 bases, with 12 bases between. The CDR3: CASSLSARAGYTF. CDR3 coding DNA: TGCGCCAGCAGCTTGAGCGCCCGGGCCGGCTACACCTTC.

This sequence joins TRBV7-9 and TRBJ1-1; D remains ambiguous. This CDR3 is 14 amino acids long. The V gene lost 7 bases and the J gene lost 1 base, with 13 bases spanning the gap. The germline V gene has CDR1 SEHNR and CDR2 FQNEAQ (reference sequence). CDR3 DNA sequence: TGTGCCAGCACCCAGCTTCCCAGGAACACTGAAGCTTTCTTT. This codes for CASTQLPRNTEAFF.

This chain joins TRBV5-1 and TRBJ1-1; D is possibly TRBD1 (5 bases). Germline V gives CDR1 SGHRS, CDR2 YFSETQ. The ends were cut back, 4 bases at V and 4 bases at J, with 17 bases in the middle. The CDR3 has 15 residues. CDR3 nucleotide sequence: TGCGCCAGCAGCACCGGGGGACCCATGGGCACTGAAGCTTTCTTT. As protein: CASSTGGPMGTEAFF.

The rearrangement links TRBV7-8 to TRBJ2-7; 9 bases match TRBD2. The CDR3 extends over 18 amino acids. Germline V CDR1 and CDR2: SGHVS, FQNEAQ. The J segment lost 4 bases and the V segment lost 2 bases, leaving 15 bases of the junction unmatched. The CDR3 bases are TGTGCCAGCAGCTTATTACTTATCCCTAGCGGGATCGTATACGAGCAGTACTTC. Encoded protein: CASSLLLIPSGIVYEQYF. The entire variable domain, with the rest obtained from reference TRBV7-8 and TRBJ2-7, is as follows: GAGVSQSPRYKVAKRGQDVALRCDPISGHVSLFWYQQALGQGPEFLTYFQNEAQLDKSGLPSDRFFAERPEGSVSTLKIQRTQQEDSAVYLCASSLLLIPSGIVYEQYFGPGTRLTVT.